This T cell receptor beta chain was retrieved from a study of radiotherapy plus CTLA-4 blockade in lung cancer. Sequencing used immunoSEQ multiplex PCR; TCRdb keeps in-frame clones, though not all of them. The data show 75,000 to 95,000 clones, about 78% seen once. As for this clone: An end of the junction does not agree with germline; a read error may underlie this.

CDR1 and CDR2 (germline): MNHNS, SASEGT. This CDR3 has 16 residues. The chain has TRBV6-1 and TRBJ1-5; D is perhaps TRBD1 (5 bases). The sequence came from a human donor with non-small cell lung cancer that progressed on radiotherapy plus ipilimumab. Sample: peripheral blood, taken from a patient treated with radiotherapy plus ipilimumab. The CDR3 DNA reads TGTGCCAGCAATGAAGGGAGGGGCCGGAGCAATCAGCCCCAGCATTTT. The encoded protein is CASNEGRGRSNQPQHF.